This T cell receptor beta chain comes out of a study of blood T cell repertoires in COVID-19. Study summary: Nucleic acid was either cDNA or gDNA, and it came from T cells, B-cell-depleted T cells, or PBMCs.

CDR3 size: 12 residues. Between the trimmed V and J ends, which lost 5 bases and 6 bases, there was a span of 10 bases. Germline values: CDR1 SQVTM, CDR2 ANQGSEA. While infection was still active, Seattle patients were enrolled and then followed longitudinally. Assay: immunoSEQ multiplex PCR; the TCRdb copy retains only in-frame clones and omits some. The sample lists 250,000 to 300,000 clones, approximately 87% occurring once. V is TRBV29-1 and J is TRBJ2-2, with a possible D match to TRBD1 (6 bases). Input material: peripheral blood. This TCR came from a young woman with COVID-19, enrolled during active disease. This CDR3 is CSVLRGPGELFF. The CDR3 bases are TGCAGCGTTCTCAGGGGTCCCGGGGAGCTGTTTTTT.